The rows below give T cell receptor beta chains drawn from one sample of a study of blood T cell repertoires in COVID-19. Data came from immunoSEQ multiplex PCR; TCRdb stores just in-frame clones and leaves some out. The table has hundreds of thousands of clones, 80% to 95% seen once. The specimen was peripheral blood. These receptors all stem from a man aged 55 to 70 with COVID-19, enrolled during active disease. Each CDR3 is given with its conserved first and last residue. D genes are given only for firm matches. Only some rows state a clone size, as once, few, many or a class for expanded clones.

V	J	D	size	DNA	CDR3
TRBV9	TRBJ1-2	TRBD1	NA	TGTGCCAGTGCCGGCCAGGGGGCGAACTATGGCTACACCTTC	CASAGQGANYGYTF
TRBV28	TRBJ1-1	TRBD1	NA	TGTGCCAGCAGTTTAAGGGACAGGGCTTTCTTT	CASSLRDRAFF
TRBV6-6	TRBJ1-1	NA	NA	TGTGCCAGCAGTCCCGGGGGGCAGGTGATGAACACTGAAGCTTTCTTT	CASSPGGQVMNTEAFF
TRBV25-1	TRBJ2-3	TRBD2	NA	TGTGCCAGCAGAACTAGCGCAGTGCTCGGGTCAGATACGCAGTATTTT	CASRTSAVLGSDTQYF
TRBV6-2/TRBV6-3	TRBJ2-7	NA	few	TGTGCCAGCAGTAAGACAGCTCAGGGTGTTGGCGAGCAGTACTTC	CASSKTAQGVGEQYF
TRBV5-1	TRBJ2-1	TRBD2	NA	TGCGCCAGCAGCCCGCTAGCGGGGAACGAGCAGTTCTTC	CASSPLAGNEQFF
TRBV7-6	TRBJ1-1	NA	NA	TGTGCCAGCAGCCTCCAAACGCGGACTGAAGCTTTCTTT	CASSLQTRTEAFF
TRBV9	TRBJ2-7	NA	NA	TGTGCCAGCAGCGTAGGGCAGGACTACGAGCAGTACTTC	CASSVGQDYEQYF
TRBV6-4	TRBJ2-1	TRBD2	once	TGTGCCAGCAGTGACTCGGCGGGGGGGCTAGGTGAGCAGTTCTTC	CASSDSAGGLGEQFF
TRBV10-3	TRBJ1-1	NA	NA	TGTGCCATCAGGGGGGGTAACACTGAAGCTTTCTTT	CAIRGGNTEAFF